These 13 T cell receptor beta chains were sequenced from one sample in a study of T cells in Graves' hyperthyroidism and ophthalmopathy. Researchers amplified the TCR beta CDR3 regions from RNA transcripts. The HTBI set primed first-round TCR CDR3 RT-PCR. TCRdb ran MiXCR on the multiplex PCR reads and lists one entry per CDR3 protein. The repertoire consists of about 200,000 distinct CDR3 sequences, with 15% to 20% occurring once and the leading ten covering roughly 44%. What was sequenced was blood. The receptors stem from a man in his forties with Graves' hyperthyroidism.

This clonotype was found a few times. Here the CDR3 reads CASSQVLKDLYGYTF. CDR3 DNA sequence: TGCGCCAGCAGCCAAGTTTTGAAGGACCTCTATGGCTACACCTTC. The J gene is TRBJ1-2, the V gene TRBV4-3; D gene unclear. This CDR3 contains 15 residues. Trimming cost V 1 base and J 4 bases, with 13 bases left between them. The germline CDR1 and CDR2 sequences are LGHNA and YSLEER.

Notes on this clonotype: At one end, the junction sequence differs from germline, possibly due to a read error. V gene TRBV5-1 combines with J gene TRBJ1-2; 8 bases agree with TRBD1. CDR3 length equals 13 residues. Germline CDR1 is SGHRS and CDR2 is YFSETQ. This CDR3 is CASSPGTGGGYTF. The DNA for the CDR3 is TGTGCCAGCAGCCCCGGGACAGGTGGAGGCTACACCTTC.

This clonotype was recorded many times. The rearrangement links TRBV2 to TRBJ1-1; D call uncertain. Germline V lookup: CDR1 SNHLY, CDR2 FYNNEI. The CDR3 is 13 residues long. V lost 6 bases and J lost 3, with 11 bases in between. CDR3 DNA sequence: TGTGCCAGCAGCCCAGCGCCCCACACTGAAGCTTTCTTT. It is translated as CASSPAPHTEAFF.

The V gene is TRBV19, the J gene TRBJ2-6; 7 bases match TRBD2. V was pared by 3 bases and J by 4 bases, with 3 bases of the junction left unmatched. The CDR3 covers 15 residues. Germline values: CDR1 LNHDA, CDR2 SQIVND (reference sequence). CDR3 sequence reads: CASSMGGVGANVLTF. CDR3 nucleotides: TGTGCCAGTAGTATGGGGGGGGTGGGGGCCAACGTCCTGACTTTC.

This clonotype was picked up many times. The chain has TRBV9 and TRBJ2-1; D remains unclear. The CDR3 length is 14 residues. Trimming took off 0 bases at V and 7 bases at J, with 11 bases between the two ends. Germline V CDR1 and CDR2: SGDLS, YYNGEE. CDR3 protein: CASSVVGQVNEQFF. The CDR3 DNA is TGTGCCAGCAGCGTAGTAGGGCAGGTTAATGAGCAGTTCTTC.

This clonotype was recorded many times. The genes are TRBV5-1 and TRBJ2-3; D gene unclear. Trimming took 4 bases from V and 0 from J, leaving 6 bases between them. CDR1 SGHRS and CDR2 YFSETQ come from the germline V gene. The CDR3 contains 13 residues. The CDR3: CASSPHSTDTQYF. The CDR3 nucleotides read TGCGCCAGCAGCCCCCACAGCACAGATACGCAGTATTTT.

This clonotype has ten or more counts. This chain joins TRBV29-1 and TRBJ1-2, with D tentatively TRBD1 (5 bases). CDR1 and CDR2 (germline): SQVTM, ANQGSEA. Trimming left V 3 bases short and J 4 bases short, with 9 bases between. This CDR3 contains 12 residues. The CDR3 here is CSVEKDTYGYTF. CDR3 bases: TGCAGCGTTGAGAAGGACACCTATGGCTACACCTTC.

The table lists this clonotype with many counts. In DNA form, the CDR3 reads TGTGCCAGCGGTCGGGCAGGGGGCTACGAGCAGTACTTC. Amino acid sequence: CASGRAGGYEQYF. The chain employs TRBV27 and TRBJ2-7, with 7 bases identical to TRBD1. The CDR3 is 13 residues long. The trim removed 8 bases at V and 3 bases at J, leaving 7 bases unmatched. Germline lookup yields CDR1 MNHEY and CDR2 SMNVEV (reference sequence).

This chain links TRBV7-3 with TRBJ2-2; 7 bases are shared with TRBD2. Germline V gene lookup returns CDR1 SGHTA and CDR2 FQGTGA. The CDR3 runs 14 residues. V shed 1 base, J shed 7 bases, and the junction held 3 bases outside the gene matches. CDR3 sequence: CASSLSPGGGELFF. The CDR3 nucleotides are TGTGCCAGCAGCTTAAGTCCGGGGGGCGGGGAGCTGTTTTTT.

This clonotype was seen ten or more times. The rearrangement links TRBV20-1 to TRBJ2-1, with no clear D. Trimming took 6 bases from V and 5 from J, leaving 23 bases between them. The CDR3 is 16 amino acids. Germline lookup yields CDR1 DFQATT and CDR2 SNEGSKA (reference sequence). For the CDR3, the DNA is TGCAGTGCAAACCTCAATATGGGTGCTCTACACAATGAGCAGTTCTTC. Its protein is CSANLNMGALHNEQFF.

The rearrangement joins TRBV7-9 to TRBJ1-2; D is uncertain. The CDR3 is 14 amino acids. The V gene lost 1 base and the J gene lost 5 bases, with 11 bases spanning the gap. CDR1 and CDR2 (germline): SEHNR, FQNEAQ (reference sequence). The CDR3, as DNA: TGTGCCAGCAGCTTAGAAGCAGAGGTTTATGGCTACACCTTC. Amino acids: CASSLEAEVYGYTF.

This clonotype was observed at least ten times. The chain joins TRBV5-4 to TRBJ1-1; D call uncertain. V shed 2 bases and J shed 4 bases, with 6 bases lying between them. Germline V gives CDR1 SGHNT, CDR2 YYREEE (reference sequence). This CDR3 spans 12 amino acids. CDR3 coding DNA: TGTGCCAGCAGCTTCGGAGTCACTGAAGCTTTCTTT. It translates to CASSFGVTEAFF.

This clonotype was counted at least ten times. The chain carries TRBV7-3 and TRBJ2-7, with 8 bases aligning to TRBD2. This CDR3 contains 15 residues. Trimming took 4 bases from V and 2 from J; bases not matched to a gene: 7. Germline lookup yields CDR1 SGHTA and CDR2 FQGTGA. The chain's CDR3 is CASSSVAGSAYEQYF. CDR3 nucleotides: TGTGCCAGCAGCTCGGTAGCGGGGTCCGCCTACGAGCAGTACTTC.